Listed below are T cell receptor beta chains from one sample, sequenced in a study of blood T cell repertoires in COVID-19. The repertoire was sequenced with immunoSEQ multiplex PCR; TCRdb's copy has only in-frame clones and lacks some. The table records fewer than 200,000 clones, more than 80% of them present only once. Sequenced material: peripheral blood. These receptors came from an elderly woman with COVID-19, enrolled during active disease. Each CDR3 is given with its conserved first and last residue. The order of the fields is D gene, J gene, clone size, V gene, CDR3 DNA, CDR3 protein. A D gene is named only where the DNA matches it firmly. Where a row states a size, it is once, few, many or the class of an expanded clone; other rows omit it.

d_call: .; j_call: TRBJ1-3; clone_size: .; v_call: TRBV18; cdr3_nt: TGTGCCAGCTCCCAAGACCCAGGGGTTGGAAACACCATATATTTT; cdr3_aa: CASSQDPGVGNTIYF
d_call: TRBD1; j_call: TRBJ2-7; clone_size: .; v_call: TRBV4-1; cdr3_nt: TGCGCCAGCAGCCCACCGACAGGGGTCTACGAGCAGTACTTC; cdr3_aa: CASSPPTGVYEQYF
d_call: TRBD2; j_call: TRBJ2-2; clone_size: once; v_call: TRBV5-1; cdr3_nt: TGCGCCAGCAGCACTAGCGACACCGGGGAGCTGTTTTTT; cdr3_aa: CASSTSDTGELFF
d_call: .; j_call: TRBJ1-1; clone_size: .; v_call: TRBV5-1; cdr3_nt: TGCGCCAGCAGCCCCCTAGGCCGCACTGAAGCTTTCTTT; cdr3_aa: CASSPLGRTEAFF
d_call: .; j_call: TRBJ1-1; clone_size: .; v_call: TRBV7-9; cdr3_nt: TGTGCCAGCCGGAACACTGAAGCTTTCTTT; cdr3_aa: CASRNTEAFF
d_call: TRBD2; j_call: TRBJ2-1; clone_size: many; v_call: TRBV11-2; cdr3_nt: TGTGCCAGCAGCTTAACCCTAGCGGGGGGGCGTAATGAGCAGTTCTTC; cdr3_aa: CASSLTLAGGRNEQFF
d_call: TRBD1; j_call: TRBJ2-7; clone_size: .; v_call: TRBV6-1; cdr3_nt: TGTGCCAGCAGTGAAGAGACAGGGGGATACTACGAGCAGTACTTC; cdr3_aa: CASSEETGGYYEQYF
d_call: TRBD1; j_call: TRBJ1-5; clone_size: .; v_call: TRBV5-1; cdr3_nt: TGCGCCAGCAGCTGGCTGGGACAGGGTACGTACCAGCCCCAGCATTTT; cdr3_aa: CASSWLGQGTYQPQHF
d_call: .; j_call: TRBJ1-5; clone_size: once; v_call: TRBV19; cdr3_nt: TGTGCCAGTAGCGCTCAGGGCAATCAGCCCCAGCATTTT; cdr3_aa: CASSAQGNQPQHF
d_call: TRBD1; j_call: TRBJ2-7; clone_size: .; v_call: TRBV11-2; cdr3_nt: TGTGCCAGCAGCATTAGGCCCGGGACAGGGGTGGCGGAGCAGTACTTC; cdr3_aa: CASSIRPGTGVAEQYF
d_call: TRBD2; j_call: TRBJ2-7; clone_size: .; v_call: TRBV27; cdr3_nt: TGTGCCAGCAGTTTATGGGGTAGCGGGAGTCGCGAGCAGTACTTC; cdr3_aa: CASSLWGSGSREQYF
d_call: .; j_call: TRBJ2-3; clone_size: .; v_call: TRBV5-4; cdr3_nt: TGTGCCAGCAGCTTGGCCATGAAAACTAGCACAGATACGCAGTATTTT; cdr3_aa: CASSLAMKTSTDTQYF
d_call: .; j_call: TRBJ2-3; clone_size: few; v_call: TRBV9; cdr3_nt: TGTGCCAGCAGCGTAGGGAGCCATAGCACAGATACGCAGTATTTT; cdr3_aa: CASSVGSHSTDTQYF
d_call: TRBD2; j_call: TRBJ2-3; clone_size: .; v_call: TRBV9; cdr3_nt: TGTGCCAGCAGCGTAGTAGATCAACTAGCGGGGGGGCGCACAGATACGCAGTATTTT; cdr3_aa: CASSVVDQLAGGRTDTQYF
d_call: TRBD1; j_call: TRBJ1-6; clone_size: few; v_call: TRBV4-2; cdr3_nt: TGTGCCAGCAGCCAAGAGATGACAGGGCACTCCTATAATTCACCCCTCCACTTT; cdr3_aa: CASSQEMTGHSYNSPLHF
d_call: .; j_call: TRBJ2-7; clone_size: .; v_call: TRBV12-3/TRBV12-4; cdr3_nt: TGTGCCAGCAGTCCTACAGGGGCGGGGGAGCAGTACTTC; cdr3_aa: CASSPTGAGEQYF